The 32 T cell receptor beta chains given below trace back to one sample, sequenced in a study of human T cells and chemical hapten exposure (dated by TCRdb to about 2021). Library generation was performed with RACE. The sequencer was a NextSeq 500. The public reads were reprocessed in TCRdb via fastp at Q25 and MiXCR, keeping in-frame beta chains. Each entry merges the rows of one CDR3 protein and shows their most common DNA and genes. This sample has some 74,000 distinct CDR3 sequences in its table, and over 10% of those were observed once. The top ten constitute about 5.7% of the sample. The sample's time point, from its label and the paper: patch test 3, about 24 weeks after DPC sensitization. This specimen's treatment or condition label, interpreted: therapeutic diphenylcyclopropenone sensitization with weekly scalp DPC. The specimen was whole blood, collected in connection with sensitization to the hapten diphenylcyclopropenone (DPC). These receptors all stem from a woman aged 45-59 years with alopecia areata. Some clones in this sample may be carry-over from other donors' samples.

The chain recombines TRBV13 with TRBJ2-5, with D perhaps given as TRBD1 or TRBD2 (5 bases each). V was clipped by 5 bases and J by 5 bases, with 21 bases between them. Germline V lookup: CDR1 PRHDT, CDR2 FYEKMQ (reference sequence). The CDR3 is 16 amino acids. DNA for the CDR3: TGTGCCAGCAGCGCCATGAGTGAGGGGCCGAGGGAGACCCAGTACTTC. Amino acid sequence: CASSAMSEGPRETQYF.

The chain uses TRBV7-6 and TRBJ2-1; 14 bases are a match to TRBD2. The CDR3 length is 16 residues. The junction had 7 bases not matched to a gene; V was cut back by 6 bases and J by 6 bases. Germline V gene data show CDR1 as SGHVS and CDR2 as FNYEAQ. This CDR3 is CASSSRTSGRFNEQFF. CDR3 DNA sequence: TGTGCCAGCAGTTCCCGGACTAGCGGGAGGTTCAATGAGCAGTTCTTC.

This clonotype was counted many times. The V call is TRBV29-1, the J call TRBJ2-5, with D perhaps TRBD1 (5 bases). Trimming left V 3 bases short and J 3 bases short, with 14 bases between. This CDR3 comprises 14 residues. The germline gives CDR1 SQVTM, CDR2 ANQGSEA. The CDR3 DNA reads as TGCAGCGTTGACACAGGCGGACCGGAAGAGACCCAGTACTTC. Translated: CSVDTGGPEETQYF.

This clonotype was counted a few times. V and J are TRBV6-1 and TRBJ1-1; no firm D call. The V end lost 6 bases, the J end lost 1 base, and 3 bases lay between the germline ends. CDR1 is MNHNS, CDR2 SASEGT, per germline. The CDR3 extends over 11 amino acids. DNA of the CDR3: TGTGCCAGCAGCGGGAACACTGAAGCTTTCTTT. Translated: CASSGNTEAFF.

This clonotype was detected ten times or more. The chain couples TRBV20-1 to TRBJ1-1, with D uncertain. The germline V and J ends were trimmed by 5 bases and 1 base, with 14 bases remaining between them. Germline CDR1 and CDR2: DFQATT and SNEGSKA (reference sequence). This CDR3 contains 14 residues. The CDR3 nucleotides read TGCAGTGCTCAGTCGTCCGCGTGGAACACTGAAGCTTTCTTT. Residues: CSAQSSAWNTEAFF.

This clonotype was detected a few times. The rearrangement uses TRBV29-1 and TRBJ2-7; TRBD2 agrees at 9 bases. V shed 7 bases, J shed 8 bases, and the junction held 15 bases outside the gene matches. The CDR3 covers 14 residues. The V gene's germline CDR1 is SQVTM and CDR2 ANQGSEA. Written as DNA, the CDR3 is TGCAGCGCCGCGGAAGCGGGAGGACCCGGCAAGCAGTACTTC. This translates into CSAAEAGGPGKQYF.

This clonotype was recorded at least ten times. The V and J genes are TRBV10-3 and TRBJ1-1; a weak D match, TRBD1 (6 bases). V dropped 10 bases and J dropped 0 bases, with 9 bases sitting between them. The CDR3 totals 12 residues. Germline V CDR1 and CDR2: ENHRY, SYGVKD. The CDR3 DNA is TGTGCCACAGGGGTATTGAACACTGAAGCTTTCTTT. Translation: CATGVLNTEAFF.

The V and J genes are TRBV12-3 or TRBV12-4 and TRBJ1-5; no definite D call. The CDR3 is made up of 14 amino acids. Between the trimmed V and J ends, which lost 2 bases and 7 bases, there was a span of 12 bases. The CDR3 region has the DNA TGTGCCAGCAGTTTACGAGTCGGCAGCCAGCCCCAGCATTTT. Residues: CASSLRVGSQPQHF.

The rearrangement joins TRBV5-6 to TRBJ1-5; D might be TRBD1 (6 bases). The ends were cut back, 4 bases at V and 0 bases at J, with 11 bases in the middle. There are 15 residues in the CDR3. Germline lookup yields CDR1 SGHDT and CDR2 YYEEEE. The CDR3 DNA sequence: TGTGCCAGCAGCCGCAGGGGAGGTAGCAATCAGCCCCAGCATTTT. This codes for CASSRRGGSNQPQHF.

This clonotype appeared many times. The CDR3 is CASSPGTGGGYEQYF. DNA for the CDR3: TGTGCCAGCAGCCCCGGGACTGGAGGGGGCTACGAGCAGTACTTC. The V and J genes are TRBV7-8 and TRBJ2-7; D could derive from TRBD1 or TRBD2 (6 bases each). Germline CDR1 and CDR2: SGHVS and FQNEAQ. The CDR3 totals 15 residues. Trimming left V 5 bases short and J 3 bases short, with 17 bases between.

This clonotype was counted at least ten times. The gene calls are TRBV18 and TRBJ1-1; D possibly corresponds to TRBD1 (6 bases). Trimming removed 5 bases from V and 1 base from J, with 11 bases in between. The CDR3 is 14 amino acids. Germline V CDR1 and CDR2: KGHSH, LQKENI. CDR3 sequence (DNA): TGTGCCAGCTCAGGTAACAGGGAGAACACTGAAGCTTTCTTT. It specifies CASSGNRENTEAFF.

This chain uses TRBV2 with TRBJ2-3, with 13 bases matching TRBD2. The CDR3 contains 17 residues. CDR1 and CDR2 (germline): SNHLY, FYNNEI. Germline trimming cut 4 bases from V and 2 bases from J; bases unmatched to any gene: 6. The CDR3 DNA reads as TGTGCCAGCAGTGGACTAGCGGGAGGACACTTCACAGATACGCAGTATTTT. This encodes CASSGLAGGHFTDTQYF. The full variable domain, rest sourced from reference TRBV2 and TRBJ2-3, is EPEVTQTPSHQVTQMGQEVILRCVPISNHLYFYWYRQILGQKVEFLVSFYNNEISEKSEIFDDQFSVERPDGSNFTLKIRSTKLEDSAMYFCASSGLAGGHFTDTQYFGPGTRLTVL.

The chain recombines TRBV20-1 with TRBJ1-1, with D possibly being TRBD1 (5 bases). Deletions cut 0 bases from V and 5 bases from J, with 13 bases between. CDR3 length equals 14 residues. From germline, CDR1 is DFQATT and CDR2 SNEGSKA (reference sequence). In DNA, the CDR3 is TGCAGTGCTAGAGATCCTGGGGGTGGTACTGAAGCTTTCTTT. Amino acid sequence: CSARDPGGGTEAFF.

This clonotype was counted only a few times. The chain links TRBV14 to TRBJ1-1; D remains unclear. CDR1 is SGHDN and CDR2 is FVKESK in the germline V gene. This CDR3 has 15 amino acids. V gave up 4 bases and J gave up 1 base, with 13 bases separating them. The CDR3, as DNA: TGTGCCAGCAGCCCCTACCTGGCGGGGAACACTGAAGCTTTCTTT. Translated: CASSPYLAGNTEAFF.

The rearrangement links TRBV29-1 to TRBJ2-3; D gene unclear. Trimming took 4 bases from V and 3 from J, leaving 8 bases between them. The CDR3 is 12 residues long. Per the germline V gene, CDR1 is SQVTM and CDR2 is ANQGSEA. The CDR3 DNA reads as TGCAGCGTTGCACAGATAACAGATACGCAGTATTTT. Protein product: CSVAQITDTQYF.

V usage is TRBV6-6 and J usage is TRBJ2-1; a weak D match, TRBD1 (6 bases). The V end was cut by 5 bases, the J end by 6 bases, with 11 bases between. CDR1 is MNHNY, CDR2 SVGAGI, per germline (reference sequence). The CDR3 totals 13 residues. The CDR3 protein is CASSQQGFNEQFF. CDR3 sequence (DNA): TGTGCCAGCAGTCAACAGGGATTCAATGAGCAGTTCTTC.

CDR3 in DNA: TGTGCCAGCAGCGTAGACAGTTCTAACTATGGCTACACCTTC. Translating it yields CASSVDSSNYGYTF. The chain couples TRBV2 to TRBJ1-2; a weak D match, TRBD1 (5 bases). CDR3 size: 14 residues. CDR1 and CDR2 from the germline V gene are SNHLY and FYNNEI. The ends were cut back, 6 bases at V and 0 bases at J, with 11 bases in the middle.

The table lists this clonotype with many counts. This chain connects TRBV7-8 to TRBJ2-1; the D is unclear. V lost 1 base, J lost 4 bases, and 17 bases lay in between. The CDR3 is made up of 17 amino acids. Per the germline V gene, CDR1 is SGHVS and CDR2 is FQNEAQ. CDR3 coding DNA: TGTGCCAGCAGCTTAGGCTCAGGTACAGAATTTTACAATGAGCAGTTCTTC. Translated, it gives CASSLGSGTEFYNEQFF.

The table lists this clonotype with a few counts. V and J are TRBV27 and TRBJ2-3, with TRBD1 as a possible D gene (5 bases). CDR1 MNHEY and CDR2 SMNVEV come from the germline V gene (reference sequence). V dropped 6 bases and J dropped 4 bases, with 17 bases sitting between them. The length of the CDR3 is 15 residues. CDR3 loop: CASRPQVSGPDTQYF. CDR3 DNA: TGTGCCAGCAGACCACAGGTTTCGGGCCCAGATACGCAGTATTTT.

The chain uses TRBV7-2 and TRBJ2-3; possible D gene TRBD1, 6 bases. The CDR3 has 13 amino acids. CDR1 SGHTA and CDR2 FQGNSA come from the germline V gene. Trimming removed 5 bases at V and 2 bases at J, with 8 bases between. The CDR3 loop is CASSGQITDTQYF. CDR3 sequence (DNA): TGTGCCAGCAGCGGACAGATCACAGATACGCAGTATTTT.

The rearrangement joins TRBV5-1 to TRBJ2-1; 14 nucleotides line up with TRBD2. With 3 bases clipped from V and 3 bases from J, the junction kept 5 bases outside the gene matches. There are 17 residues in the CDR3. Germline V gives CDR1 SGHRS, CDR2 YFSETQ. The DNA for the CDR3 is TGCGCCAGCAGCTGGGGACTAGCGGGAGATTACTACAATGAGCAGTTCTTC. Protein product: CASSWGLAGDYYNEQFF.

The chain combines TRBV5-1 with TRBJ2-7; TRBD1 aligns across 8 bases. Unmatched junction bases numbered 6, after V lost 0 bases and J lost 1 base. In germline, CDR1 is SGHRS, CDR2 YFSETQ. This CDR3 comprises 16 residues. CDR3: CASSLGTGMMSYEQYF. The CDR3 coding sequence is TGCGCCAGCAGCTTGGGGACAGGGATGATGTCCTACGAGCAGTACTTC.

There are many counts of this clonotype. The genes are TRBV29-1 and TRBJ2-7, with a possible D match to TRBD1 (5 bases). The CDR3 has 13 amino acids. Per germline, CDR1 SQVTM and CDR2 ANQGSEA. Trimming removed 7 bases at V and 4 bases at J, with 17 bases between. The CDR3 nucleotides are TGCAGCGCGACAGACGCGCGTAAATACGAGCAGTACTTC. Residues: CSATDARKYEQYF.

This clonotype was picked up a small number of times. The chain recombines TRBV29-1 with TRBJ1-1; TRBD1 matches 7 bases. CDR3 length: 14 amino acids. Germline-derived CDR1 and CDR2 are SQVTM and ANQGSEA. V trimming: 3 bases; J trimming: 7 bases; junction bases outside the gene matches: 11. The CDR3: CSVEPPRTGLEAFF. In DNA, the CDR3 is TGCAGCGTTGAGCCCCCCCGGACAGGCCTTGAAGCTTTCTTT.

This clonotype showed up just a few times. This sequence joins TRBV20-1 and TRBJ1-3; D is perhaps TRBD1 (6 bases). The CDR3 has 13 amino acids. With 5 bases removed from V and 1 base from J, the gap between germline ends came to 9 bases. CDR1 is DFQATT and CDR2 is SNEGSKA in the germline V gene (reference sequence). This CDR3 is CSAEGQSGNTIYF. The CDR3 DNA follows: TGCAGTGCTGAAGGACAGTCTGGAAACACCATATATTTT.

This clonotype was picked up many times. The V call is TRBV29-1, the J call TRBJ1-1; the D is unclear. CDR3 length: 11 amino acids. Germline assignment: CDR1 SQVTM and CDR2 ANQGSEA. Trimming removed 3 bases at V and 6 bases at J, with 8 bases between. Here the CDR3 reads CSVEFGAEAFF. CDR3 nucleotide sequence: TGCAGCGTTGAGTTCGGAGCTGAAGCTTTCTTT. Full variable domain (outside the CDR3, taken from reference TRBV29-1 and TRBJ1-1): SAVISQKPSRDICQRGTSLTIQCQVDSQVTMMFWYRQQPGQSLTLIATANQGSEATYESGFVIDKFPISRPNLTFSTLTVSNMSPEDSSIYLCSVEFGAEAFFGQGTRLTVV.

This chain links TRBV3-1 with TRBJ2-7, with no clear D. V was cut by 1 base and J by 2 bases, with 3 bases left in between. Germline lookup yields CDR1 LGHDT and CDR2 YNNKEL (reference sequence). The CDR3 length is 12 residues. CDR3 DNA: TGTGCCAGCAGCCAAGCCACCTACGAGCAGTACTTC. Amino acids: CASSQATYEQYF.

This clonotype was counted between two and nine times. This chain links TRBV3-1 with TRBJ2-1; D may be TRBD2 (6 bases). Germline values: CDR1 LGHDT, CDR2 YNNKEL (reference sequence). The V end was cut by 2 bases, the J end by 9 bases, with 14 bases between. This CDR3 has 14 residues. The CDR3 reads CASSQITGASEQFF. DNA of the CDR3: TGTGCCAGCAGCCAAATCACGGGAGCTAGTGAGCAGTTCTTC.

This clonotype was found many times. The chain is built from TRBV29-1 and TRBJ1-2; 7 bases fit TRBD1. Germline CDR1 and CDR2: SQVTM and ANQGSEA. There are 16 residues in the CDR3. The ends lost 6 bases at V and 0 bases at J; junction bases unmatched: 13. CDR3 coding DNA: TGCAGCGTCGGACCGATCAGACAGGGACCTAACTATGGCTACACCTTC. Protein sequence: CSVGPIRQGPNYGYTF.

This clonotype was detected a few times. This sequence joins TRBV4-1 and TRBJ2-1; a possible D gene is TRBD2 (6 bases). V was cut by 0 bases and J by 4 bases, with 16 bases left in between. The CDR3 totals 17 residues. CDR1 MGHRA and CDR2 YSYEKL come from the germline V gene. The DNA for the CDR3 is TGCGCCAGCAGCCAAGAATCCCTAGTTGGGACTTACAATGAGCAGTTCTTC. Encoded protein: CASSQESLVGTYNEQFF.

The rearrangement joins TRBV27 to TRBJ1-1; TRBD1 aligns across 7 bases. V lost 6 bases, J lost 3 bases, and 7 bases stayed unmatched. Per the germline V gene, CDR1 is MNHEY and CDR2 is SMNVEV (reference sequence). CDR3 length equals 14 residues. The CDR3 here is CASSANQGDTEAFF. The DNA for the CDR3 is TGTGCCAGCAGCGCTAATCAGGGGGACACTGAAGCTTTCTTT.

This clonotype was recorded many times. V and J are TRBV7-3 and TRBJ1-1, with TRBD1 as a possible D gene (5 bases). The CDR3 extends over 14 amino acids. Trimming cost V 5 bases and J 1 base, with 11 bases left between them. Germline CDR1 is SGHTA and CDR2 is FQGTGA. CDR3 sequence reads: CASSAGTENTEAFF. CDR3 in DNA: TGTGCCAGCAGCGCCGGGACCGAGAACACTGAAGCTTTCTTT.